Shown below are 28 T cell receptor beta chains from a single sample sequenced in a study of tumor-infiltrating lymphocytes in glioblastoma multiforme. TCRB libraries came from RNA via three nested multiplex PCR rounds. One entry per CDR3 protein results from TCRdb running MiXCR on the multiplex PCR reads. The sample shows about 9,000 distinct CDR3 sequences, around three quarters of them seen only once. The material sequenced was brain tumor tissue. The receptors shown here come from a male donor with glioblastoma.

By proportion, this clonotype is medium-sized. The chain has TRBV5-6 and TRBJ1-1, with 7 positions matching TRBD1. The germline CDR1 and CDR2 sequences are SGHDT and YYEEEE. The CDR3 length is 15 residues. Trimming at V came to 3 bases and at J to 0 bases, leaving 5 bases not matched to a gene. The CDR3 region is CASSSSTGMNTEAFF. DNA for the CDR3: TGTGCCAGCAGCTCTTCGACAGGGATGAACACTGAAGCTTTCTTT.

The chain's CDR3 is CSVWTSGRRSRYEQYF. In DNA, the CDR3 is TGCAGCGTATGGACTAGCGGGAGAAGGAGTCGGTACGAGCAGTACTTC. The V call is TRBV29-1, the J call TRBJ2-7, with 13 bases lining up with TRBD2. Per the germline V gene, CDR1 is SQVTM and CDR2 is ANQGSEA. V dropped 6 bases and J dropped 4; count of bases not matched to a gene: 12. The CDR3 contains 16 residues.

This clonotype was seen once. V usage is TRBV5-4 and J usage is TRBJ2-1; the match to TRBD2 covers 13 bases. CDR1 is SGHNT and CDR2 is YYREEE in the germline V gene (reference sequence). The CDR3 spans 17 residues. Unmatched junction bases numbered 0, after V lost 0 bases and J lost 0 bases. CDR3 amino acids: CASSLGTSGSSYNEQFF. CDR3 in DNA: TGTGCCAGCAGCTTGGGGACTAGCGGGAGCTCCTACAATGAGCAGTTCTTC.

On this clonotype itself: In this CDR3 the conserved last residue, phenylalanine or tryptophan, is missing, so a read error is likely. The chain couples TRBV11-2 to TRBJ2-1, with D possibly being TRBD1 (6 bases). CDR3 length equals 13 residues. The V gene's germline CDR1 is SGHAT and CDR2 FQNNGV. CDR3 residues: CAISLDRGNEQFS. Written as DNA, the CDR3 is TGTGCCATCAGCTTGGATAGGGGGAACGAGCAGTTCTCC.

The chain combines TRBV5-4 with TRBJ2-7, with D hard to call. CDR1 SGHNT and CDR2 YYREEE come from the germline V gene (reference sequence). Trimming shortened V by 2 bases and J by 2 bases, and 8 bases separated the two germline ends. The CDR3 is 13 residues long. CDR3 amino acids: CASSFANTYEQYF. Here the CDR3 DNA reads TGTGCCAGCAGCTTCGCCAACACCTACGAGCAGTACTTC.

Concerning this clonotype itself: Germline is not matched at one junction end, which may reflect a read error. This rearrangement joins TRBV11-2 to TRBJ2-3; no firm D call. Germline values: CDR1 SGHAT, CDR2 FQNNGV. This CDR3 comprises 12 residues. The CDR3 DNA reads TGTGCCAGCAGCCACAGCACAAATACGCAGTATTTT. This codes for CASSHSTNTQYF.

Details on this clonotype: The CDR3 does not end in the conserved phenylalanine or tryptophan, so this is likely a read error. The chain joins TRBV6-1 to TRBJ1-5; D is possibly TRBD1 (5 bases). This CDR3 has 16 amino acids. The germline CDR1 and CDR2 sequences are MNHNS and SASEGT. The germline V and J ends were trimmed by 2 bases and 6 bases, with 17 bases remaining between them. The CDR3 is CASSEYGRAPSQPQHL. CDR3 nucleotides: TGTGCCAGCAGTGAATATGGCAGGGCCCCTTCTCAGCCCCAGCATTTG.

This chain uses TRBV20-1 with TRBJ1-2; D remains unclear. Germline lookup yields CDR1 DFQATT and CDR2 SNEGSKA (reference sequence). V was pared by 5 bases and J by 3 bases, with 13 bases between. The CDR3 contains 13 residues. The CDR3 DNA reads as TGCAGTGCTGGGCTCCCCCTTGACTATGGCTACACCTTC. Its protein product is CSAGLPLDYGYTF.

Points on this clonotype: Lacking the conserved final phenylalanine or tryptophan, this CDR3 likely reflects a read error. V and J are TRBV29-1 and TRBJ2-1, with D perhaps TRBD1 (6 bases). Deletions cut 1 base from V and 0 bases from J, with 16 bases between. Per germline, CDR1 SQVTM and CDR2 ANQGSEA. The CDR3 runs 17 residues. In DNA form, the CDR3 reads TGCAGCGTTGAAGGTTTCCGGGACACGAGCTCCTACAATGAGCAGTTCTCC. Amino acid sequence: CSVEGFRDTSSYNEQFS.

The rearrangement joins TRBV20-1 to TRBJ1-1; the D is unclear. The CDR3 is made up of 13 amino acids. The germline CDR1 and CDR2 sequences are DFQATT and SNEGSKA (reference sequence). V was clipped by 2 bases and J by 1 base, with 8 bases between them. The CDR3 spells CSARPAGNTEAFF. CDR3 DNA sequence: TGCAGTGCTAGACCGGCCGGGAACACTGAAGCTTTCTTT.

To note about this clonotype: At one end, the junction sequence differs from germline, possibly due to a read error. V usage is TRBV20-1 and J usage is TRBJ2-1, with 13 bases lining up with TRBD2. The CDR3 is 18 amino acids. Per germline, CDR1 DFQATT and CDR2 SNEGSKA (reference sequence). CDR3 bases: TGCCGTGCAGCCACAGGTGGACTAGCGGGAGTCCCCTACCATGAGCAGTTCTTC. It is translated as CRAATGGLAGVPYHEQFF.

As concerns this clonotype: The germline gene is not matched at one end of the junction; a read error may be the cause. The chain links TRBV11-2 to TRBJ2-7; 7 bases are a match to TRBD1. The germline gives CDR1 SGHAT, CDR2 FQNNGV. This CDR3 is built from 15 residues. The CDR3 here is CASSVSGGISYGQYF. The CDR3 nucleotides are TGTGCCAGCAGTGTTTCAGGGGGAATCTCCTACGGGCAGTACTTC.

This chain connects TRBV20-1 to TRBJ2-1; TRBD1 aligns across 7 bases. V shed 3 bases, J shed 0 bases, and the junction held 2 bases outside the gene matches. Germline V lookup: CDR1 DFQATT, CDR2 SNEGSKA (reference sequence). The CDR3 has 14 residues. The CDR3 DNA is TGCAGTGCTAGGACAGGGAGCTCCTACAATGAGCAGTTCTTC. It specifies CSARTGSSYNEQFF.

A note on this clonotype: This likely comes from a read error, as the CDR3 has no conserved phenylalanine or tryptophan at its end. This sequence joins TRBV11-2 and TRBJ2-2; 7 bases map to TRBD2. Per germline, CDR1 SGHAT and CDR2 FQNNGV. V was clipped by 7 bases and J by 6 bases; unmatched bases: 26. The CDR3 contains 20 residues. The CDR3: CASTPSFGRGLAVNAGELFL. The CDR3 DNA sequence: TGTGCCAGCACCCCCTCATTCGGCCGAGGGCTAGCGGTAAACGCCGGGGAGCTGTTTCTT.

The chain links TRBV11-2 to TRBJ2-7; D uncertain. The V and J ends lost 2 bases and 2 bases respectively, with 7 bases between them. The CDR3 is 13 amino acids. CDR1 is SGHAT and CDR2 is FQNNGV in the germline V gene. The DNA of the CDR3 is TGTGCCAGCAGCTTAACCCTAGCCTACGAGCAGTACTTC. As protein: CASSLTLAYEQYF. The complete variable domain, with remaining parts taken from reference TRBV11-2 and TRBJ2-7, reads EAGVAQSPRYKIIEKRQSVAFWCNPISGHATLYWYQQILGQGPKLLIQFQNNGVVDDSQLPKDRFSAERLKGVDSTLKIQPAKLEDSAVYLCASSLTLAYEQYFGPGTRLTVT.

This chain uses TRBV20-1 with TRBJ2-1; D uncertain. CDR3 length: 13 residues. Germline V gene lookup returns CDR1 DFQATT and CDR2 SNEGSKA (reference sequence). Trimming shortened V by 0 bases and J by 8 bases, and 11 bases separated the two germline ends. The CDR3 DNA sequence: TGCAGTGCTAGAGATGAGGCGCTGTATGAGCAGTTCTTC. It codes for CSARDEALYEQFF.

The V call is TRBV12-3 or TRBV12-4, the J call TRBJ1-6; D may be TRBD1 (5 bases). Trimming removed 2 bases at V and 19 bases at J, with 27 bases between. The length of the CDR3 is 16 residues. CDR3 nucleotides: TGTGCCAGCAGTTTATCTACACAGGTCCAGGGCAGTACCAAACACTTT. It is translated as CASSLSTQVQGSTKHF.

Remarks on this clonotype: One junction end disagrees with the germline gene, perhaps due to a read error. The chain carries TRBV11-1 and TRBJ1-1; TRBD1 matches at 7 bases. CDR3 length: 14 amino acids. CDR1 and CDR2 from the germline V gene are SGHAT and FQDESV (reference sequence). The CDR3 bases are TGTGCCATCAGCTTGGAGGAGTGGGACAGCCAGGCTTTCTTT. Translating gives CAISLEEWDSQAFF.

Regarding this clonotype: This sequence may be a read error, since a much larger clone differs from it by one base. The chain is built from TRBV20-1 and TRBJ2-3; D ambiguous. The CDR3 extends over 16 amino acids. Germline values: CDR1 DFQATT, CDR2 SNEGSKA (reference sequence). In DNA, the CDR3 is TGCATTGCTAGTCCTAGGGCACTAACTAGCACAGATACGCAGTATTTT. Translating it yields CIASPRALTSTDTQYF.

This chain connects TRBV20-1 to TRBJ1-1; 8 nucleotides match TRBD1. Losses at the gene ends were 5 bases for V and 3 bases for J; bases not matched to a gene: 2. The CDR3 length is 12 residues. Germline CDR1 reads DFQATT; CDR2 reads SNEGSKA (reference sequence). The CDR3 sequence: CSAPQGDTEAFF. CDR3 DNA: TGCAGTGCTCCACAGGGGGACACTGAAGCTTTCTTT.

As for this clonotype: Mismatch with germline at one junction end may stem from a read error. CDR3 residues: CSAGTDSYGQYF. The DNA for the CDR3 is TGCAGCGCTGGGACAGACTCCTACGGGCAGTACTTC. J is TRBJ2-7 and V is TRBV29-1, with 7 positions matching TRBD1. The germline gives CDR1 SQVTM, CDR2 ANQGSEA. This CDR3 contains 12 residues.

This clonotype qualifies as medium-sized. The CDR3 loop reads CATTILAGTYEQYF. In nucleotides, the CDR3 is TGTGCCACCACTATACTAGCGGGGACCTACGAGCAGTACTTC. V usage is TRBV6-1 and J usage is TRBJ2-7; 10 bases are a match to TRBD2. Germline V gene data show CDR1 as MNHNS and CDR2 as SASEGT. The CDR3 length is 14 residues. The V segment lost 10 bases and the J segment 2 bases; nucleotides outside the gene matches: 8.

This CDR3 is CASSFGLPTTGQENEQFF. The CDR3 bases are TGCGCCAGCAGCTTCGGACTACCAACGACAGGTCAGGAGAATGAGCAGTTCTTC. The rearrangement uses TRBV5-1 and TRBJ2-1; the D gene could be TRBD1 or TRBD2 (6 bases each). Germline CDR1 is SGHRS and CDR2 is YFSETQ. V lost 2 bases and J 7 bases, leaving 25 bases between the germline ends. There are 18 residues in the CDR3.

This chain uses TRBV12-3 or TRBV12-4 with TRBJ2-2; the match to TRBD1 covers 9 bases. The CDR3 loop spans 18 amino acids. The V segment lost 7 bases and the J segment 6 bases; nucleotides outside the gene matches: 18. CDR3 loop: CASKRGQGVTPGPGELFF. The CDR3 DNA is TGTGCCAGCAAGCGGGGACAGGGTGTAACCCCAGGCCCCGGGGAGCTGTTTTTT.

A single count supports this clonotype. The chain links TRBV11-2 to TRBJ1-2; 8 bases line up with TRBD1. CDR1 is SGHAT, CDR2 FQNNGV, per germline. Trimming cost V 4 bases and J 2 bases; bases outside gene matches: 6. This CDR3 is 15 amino acids long. The CDR3 loop is CASSSYRQGNYGYTF. As DNA, the CDR3 is TGTGCCAGCAGCTCCTATAGACAGGGGAACTATGGCTACACCTTC.

The CDR3 DNA is TGTGCCAGCAGCCAAGAGTTCGGGAGCTACGAGCAGTACTTC. Its translation is CASSQEFGSYEQYF. The chain is built from TRBV14 and TRBJ2-7, with a weak D call TRBD2 (6 bases). The CDR3 spans 14 residues. The ends were cut back, 0 bases at V and 3 bases at J, with 9 bases in the middle. The germline gives CDR1 SGHDN, CDR2 FVKESK. Supplemented by reference TRBV14 and TRBJ2-7, the full variable domain reads EAGVTQFPSHSVIEKGQTVTLRCDPISGHDNLYWYRRVMGKEIKFLLHFVKESKQDESGMPNNRFLAERTGGTYSTLKVQPAELEDSGVYFCASSQEFGSYEQYFGPGTRLTVT.

The chain links TRBV7-9 to TRBJ2-1; a possible D gene is TRBD2 (6 bases). This CDR3 is built from 14 residues. Germline loops: CDR1 SEHNR, CDR2 FQNEAQ (reference sequence). Trimming pared 4 bases from V and 6 bases from J, leaving 13 bases between. For the CDR3, the DNA is TGTGCCAGCAGCTCGGGACTTACCGGCAATGAGCAGTTCTTC. It encodes CASSSGLTGNEQFF.

About this clonotype itself: The conserved closing phenylalanine or tryptophan is absent in this CDR3, likely reflecting a read error. The DNA is left out, because the CDR3 cannot be placed on it with certainty; the CDR3 is given as TCRdb lists it. The chain links TRBV20-1 to TRBJ2-7; the D call TRBD1 from the table was never checked on the DNA. CDR1 and CDR2 (germline): DFQATT, SNEGSKA (reference sequence). The length of the CDR3 is 15 amino acids, counting both ends. CDR3 sequence: CSARDEGQGIGVRYS.